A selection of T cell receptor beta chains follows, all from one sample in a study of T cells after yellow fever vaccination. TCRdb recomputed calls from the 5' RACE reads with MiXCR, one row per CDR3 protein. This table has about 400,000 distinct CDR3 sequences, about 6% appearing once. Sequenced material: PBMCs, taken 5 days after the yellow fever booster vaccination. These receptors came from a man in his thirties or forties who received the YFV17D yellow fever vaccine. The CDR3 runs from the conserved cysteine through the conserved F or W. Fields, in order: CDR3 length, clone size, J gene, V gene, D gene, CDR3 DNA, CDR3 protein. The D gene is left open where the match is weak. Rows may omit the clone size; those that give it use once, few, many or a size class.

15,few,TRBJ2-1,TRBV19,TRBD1,TGTGCCAGTAGTATTCGACAGGGACCCTACAATGAGCAGTTCTTC,CASSIRQGPYNEQFF
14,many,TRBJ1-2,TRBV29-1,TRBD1,TGCAGCGTCGATGGGACAGGGGGCGGTTATGGCTACACCTTC,CSVDGTGGGYGYTF
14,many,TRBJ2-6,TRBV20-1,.,TGCAGTGCTAGGGATCGAACTGGGGCCAACGTCCTGACTTTC,CSARDRTGANVLTF
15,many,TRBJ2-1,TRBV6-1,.,TGTGCCAGCACAGTTTCAGGGAAGGGCTACAATGAGCAGTTCTTC,CASTVSGKGYNEQFF
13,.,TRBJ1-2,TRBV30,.,TGTGCCTGGAGTGCGCTGACCTCGCCCGTCTTTACCTTC,CAWSALTSPVFTF
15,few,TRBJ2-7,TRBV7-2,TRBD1,TGTGCCAGCAGCGACCCAGGGGGCTATTCCTACGAGCAGTACTTC,CASSDPGGYSYEQYF
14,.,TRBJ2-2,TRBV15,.,TGTGCCACCAGGGGCAGGGGAAGCACCGGGGAGCTGTTTTTT,CATRGRGSTGELFF
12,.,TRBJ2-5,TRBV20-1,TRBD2,TGCAGTGCTGGGGGGGTGGGGGAGACCCAGTACTTC,CSAGGVGETQYF
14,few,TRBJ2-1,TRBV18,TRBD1,TGTGCCAGCTCAGGACAGGGGGCAGACTATGAGCAGTTCTTC,CASSGQGADYEQFF
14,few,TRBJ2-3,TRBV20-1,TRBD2,TGCAGTGCTAGAGTAGCCGGGGGAGGGGATACGCAGTATTTT,CSARVAGGGDTQYF
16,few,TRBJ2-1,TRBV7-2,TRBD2,TGTGCCAGCAGCCGGCGACTAGCGGGGTCCTACAATGAGCAGTTCTTC,CASSRRLAGSYNEQFF
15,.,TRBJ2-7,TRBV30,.,TGTGCCTGGTCAGGTCGGGGGGCCCATTCCTACGAGCAGTACTTC,CAWSGRGAHSYEQYF
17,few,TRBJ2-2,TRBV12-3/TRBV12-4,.,TGTGCCAGCAGTTTCCCTCCTCGATGGGCATCCACCGGGGAGCTGTTTTTT,CASSFPPRWASTGELFF
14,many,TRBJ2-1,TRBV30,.,TGTGCCTGGAGTATCCGGGGGTCCTACAATGAGCAGTTCTTC,CAWSIRGSYNEQFF
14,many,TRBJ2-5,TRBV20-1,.,TGCAGTGCTAGAGATCGGGTCGACCCAGAGAACCAGTACTTC,CSARDRVDPENQYF
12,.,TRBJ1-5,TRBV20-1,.,TGCAGTGCTAGATCGGAGAATCAGCCCCAGCATTTT,CSARSENQPQHF
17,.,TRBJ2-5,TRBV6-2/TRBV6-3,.,TGTGCCAGCACCCACACCCGAATGGGAGAAAAAATGAAGACCCAGTACTTC,CASTHTRMGEKMKTQYF
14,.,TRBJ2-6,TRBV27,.,TGTGCCAGCGGTCTCCCCGCTGGGGCCAACGTCCTGACTTTC,CASGLPAGANVLTF
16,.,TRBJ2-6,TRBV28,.,TGTCCCAGCAGCTCCTTTGGGCTCTCTGGGGCCAACGTCCTGACTTTC,CPSSSFGLSGANVLTF
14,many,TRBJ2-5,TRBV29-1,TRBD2,TGCAGCGCCTTAGCGGGAGGCGGGAGAGAGACCCAGTACTTC,CSALAGGGRETQYF
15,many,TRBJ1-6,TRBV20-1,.,TGCAGTGCTAGAGCCTCAGGGGCAGTCCATTTGCCCCTCCACTTT,CSARASGAVHLPLHF
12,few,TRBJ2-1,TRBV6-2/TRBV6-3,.,TGTGCCAGCAGTCCCCGTGATTTTTACCAGTTCTTC,CASSPRDFYQFF
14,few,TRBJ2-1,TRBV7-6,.,TGTGCCAGCAGCCGCGGGACCCCTCTAGTTGAGCAGTTCTTC,CASSRGTPLVEQFF
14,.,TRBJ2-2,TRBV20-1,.,TGCAGCGCCCAGCAGACCTTTGGCACCGGGGAGCTGTTTTTT,CSAQQTFGTGELFF
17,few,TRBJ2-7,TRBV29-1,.,TGCAGCGTTGAGGGGGAGGGGGACAGCCAGCCCCTAGGCGAGCAGTACTTC,CSVEGEGDSQPLGEQYF
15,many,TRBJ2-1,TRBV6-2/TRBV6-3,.,TGTGCCAGCAGTTATGGCCTTAGCTCCTACAATGAGCAGTTCTTC,CASSYGLSSYNEQFF
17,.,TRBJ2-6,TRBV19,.,TGTGCCAGTAGTATAATTAGGGCGAGCTCTGGGGCCAACGTCCTGACTTTC,CASSIIRASSGANVLTF
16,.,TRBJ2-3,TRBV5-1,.,TGCGCCAGCAGCTTGTCTAATAGCGGAGGCACAGATACGCAGTATTTT,CASSLSNSGGTDTQYF